This TCR beta chain is from a study of blood T cell repertoires in COVID-19 (dated by TCRdb to the early 2020s). Regarding the research as a whole: Samples from collaborators originated in the United States, Italy and Spain and spanned both the acute and convalescent phases of COVID-19. The prospective study material was composed of cDNA or gDNA derived from T cells, B-cell-depleted T cells, or PBMCs. Subjects who had been exposed to COVID-19, were actively infected with it, or had recovered from it provided the deeply sampled blood TCRbeta repertoires that made up the dataset. A freely available public database, intended as a resource for researchers studying the immune response to SARS-CoV-2, is where the repertoires were released. The samples were drawn from the first 160 participants of the ongoing ImmuneRACE study and from 1,254 subjects provided by 6 global collaborators. A de-identified subject ID, COVID-19 status, age in years and sex were almost always included in the sample metadata. HLA class I and class II types, where available, came from metadata supplied by the sample provider rather than from assay-based typing. Overall study outcomes, separate from this receptor: The amount of clinical and demographic metadata varied by source and participant and was provided uncurated.

Collaborating institutions collected whole blood in K2EDTA tubes following their own protocols. For TCRbeta analysis, collaborators shipped samples as frozen whole blood, isolated PBMCs, or DNA extracted from either of those sample types. On this clone itself: Its antigen specificity is not known. No base quality information exists; no much larger clone differs at one position.

From cysteine to phenylalanine, the CDR3 is 16 amino acids long. The DNA shown is the 48-base CDR3, in frame from base 1. V and J lose 7 bases and 4 bases, and a span of 22 bases separates them. The germline V gene (reference sequence) supplies CDR1 MNHNY and CDR2 SVGAGI. TCRbeta CDR3 regions were amplified from genomic DNA using the immunoSEQ Assay, a bias-controlled multiplex PCR. The authors processed their data as follows. The number of nucleated cells in each sample was estimated by amplification of reference gene primers within the assay. Sequence reads were collapsed and filtered to measure the absolute abundance of every unique TCRbeta CDR3 rearrangement. For each sample, productive Simpson clonality was calculated as the square root of Simpson's diversity index across productive rearrangements. The clones in this table, taken by TCRdb from immuneACCESS, are in-frame only. Not every clone is retained; where verified, under half of the shortfall comes from an unresolved V gene, and the cause of the rest is unknown. That table is the source of V, J and clone size, and D and trimming were worked out from the DNA. The sample table records some 150,000 clones; over 65% of these occur just once. The biggest ten clones account for more than 3.5% of the sample.

This TCR derives from an elderly woman with active or convalescent COVID-19. Sequencing was carried out using peripheral blood. Recombination joined TRBV6-6 with TRBJ1-1, with the D gene not clear enough to name. CDR3 sequence: CASTRLVTAGGTEAFF. In nucleotide form, the sequence is TGTGCCAGCACCCGACTTGTGACCGCGGGTGGCACTGAAGCTTTCTTT.